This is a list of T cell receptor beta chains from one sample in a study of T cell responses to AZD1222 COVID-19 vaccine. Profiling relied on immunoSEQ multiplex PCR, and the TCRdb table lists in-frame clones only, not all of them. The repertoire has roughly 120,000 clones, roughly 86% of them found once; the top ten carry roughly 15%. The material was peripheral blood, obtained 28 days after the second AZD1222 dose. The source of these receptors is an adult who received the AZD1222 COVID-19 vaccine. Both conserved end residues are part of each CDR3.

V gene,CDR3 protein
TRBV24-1,CATSGPSNRGFTDTQYF
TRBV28,CASSWRDEKLFF
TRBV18,CASSPGQSYNEQFF
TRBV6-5,CASSRGPYNEQFF
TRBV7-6,CASSLLGQGDSPLHF
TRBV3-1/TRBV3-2,CASSQDSLHAAQGGTDTQYF
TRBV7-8,CASSPPPGHRTSTEVYEQYF
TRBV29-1,CSAFSGSTDTQYF
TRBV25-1,CASSEASGRAYNEQFF
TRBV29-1,CSVLNPWSEKLFF
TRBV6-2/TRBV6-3,CASSYRDYEQYF
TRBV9,CASSVGSSGNTIYF
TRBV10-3,CAISGAPLLDGYTF
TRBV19,CASSMPGLGNGIQYF
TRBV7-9,CASSLVSDGYTF
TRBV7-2,CASSLGSGYEQYF
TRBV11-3,CASSPIPGQRKTYEQYF
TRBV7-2,CASSLGGSSGTDTQYF
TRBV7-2,CASSQSLGQAVYEQYF
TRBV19,CASSHGQGRQPQHF
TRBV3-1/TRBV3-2,CASSQDTNTFYEQYF
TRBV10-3,CAISNLGEGVSTEAFF
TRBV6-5,CASNSLGQETQYF
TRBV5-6,CASSLFQETQYF
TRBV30,CAWSSLGTFAHEQYF
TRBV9,CASSVGPGTSNYGYTF